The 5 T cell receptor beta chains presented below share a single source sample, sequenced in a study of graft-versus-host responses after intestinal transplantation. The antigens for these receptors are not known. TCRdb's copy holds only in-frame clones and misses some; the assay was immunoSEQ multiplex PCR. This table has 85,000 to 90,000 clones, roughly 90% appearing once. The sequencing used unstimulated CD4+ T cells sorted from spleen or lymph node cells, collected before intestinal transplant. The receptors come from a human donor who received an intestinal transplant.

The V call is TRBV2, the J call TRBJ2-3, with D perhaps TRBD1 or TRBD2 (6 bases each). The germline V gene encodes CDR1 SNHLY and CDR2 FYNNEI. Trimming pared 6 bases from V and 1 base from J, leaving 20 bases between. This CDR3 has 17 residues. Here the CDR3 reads CASRGPGAIVRTDTQYF. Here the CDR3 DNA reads TGTGCCAGCAGGGGCCCGGGGGCAATCGTCCGCACAGATACGCAGTATTTT. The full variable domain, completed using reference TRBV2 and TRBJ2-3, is EPEVTQTPSHQVTQMGQEVILRCVPISNHLYFYWYRQILGQKVEFLVSFYNNEISEKSEIFDDQFSVERPDGSNFTLKIRSTKLEDSAMYFCASRGPGAIVRTDTQYFGPGTRLTVL.

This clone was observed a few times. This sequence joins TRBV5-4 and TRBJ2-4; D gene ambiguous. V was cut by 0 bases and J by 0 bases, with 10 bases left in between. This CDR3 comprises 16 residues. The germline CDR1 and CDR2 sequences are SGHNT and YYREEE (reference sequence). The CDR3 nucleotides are TGTGCCAGCAGCTTGGAAGGAGCTATAGCCAAAAACATTCAGTACTTC. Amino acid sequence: CASSLEGAIAKNIQYF. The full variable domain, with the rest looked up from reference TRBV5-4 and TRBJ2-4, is ETGVTQSPTHLIKTRGQQVTLRCSSQSGHNTVSWYQQALGQGPQFIFQYYREEENGRGNFPPRFSGLQFPNYSSELNVNALELDDSALYLCASSLEGAIAKNIQYFGAGTRLSVL.

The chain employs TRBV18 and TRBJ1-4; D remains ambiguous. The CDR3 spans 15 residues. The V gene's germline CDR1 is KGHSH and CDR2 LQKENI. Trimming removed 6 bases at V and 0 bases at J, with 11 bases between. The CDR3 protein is CASSRSGATNEKLFF. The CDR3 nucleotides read TGTGCCAGCTCTCGGTCCGGTGCAACTAATGAAAAACTGTTTTTT.

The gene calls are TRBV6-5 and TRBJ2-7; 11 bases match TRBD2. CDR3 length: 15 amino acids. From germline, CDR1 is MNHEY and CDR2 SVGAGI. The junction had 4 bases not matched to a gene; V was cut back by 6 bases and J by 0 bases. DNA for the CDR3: TGTGCCAGCAGACCACTAGCGGGGGCCTCCTACGAGCAGTACTTC. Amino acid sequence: CASRPLAGASYEQYF.

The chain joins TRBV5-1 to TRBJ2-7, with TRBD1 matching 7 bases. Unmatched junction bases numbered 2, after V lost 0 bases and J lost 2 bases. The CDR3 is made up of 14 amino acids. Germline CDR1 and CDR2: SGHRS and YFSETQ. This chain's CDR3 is CASSLGQGPYEQYF. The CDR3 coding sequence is TGCGCCAGCAGCTTGGGACAGGGACCCTACGAGCAGTACTTC.